Listed below are T cell receptor beta chains from one sample, sequenced in a study of T cell repertoires in cytomegalovirus infection. Each CDR3 protein is one row after TCRdb ran MiXCR on the reads. The sample consists of 60,000 to 75,000 distinct CDR3 sequences, 4% of them appearing once. Sequencing used PBMCs. The receptors derive from a human donor in good health (CMV status not recorded). Some clones in this sample may be carry-over from other donors' samples. Both conserved end residues are part of each CDR3. Each record gives: V gene, D gene, J gene, clone size, CDR3 DNA, CDR3 protein. A D gene is named only where the DNA matches it firmly. Sizes are listed as once, few, many, or a class for an expanded clone.

TRBV7-8,.,TRBJ1-1,many,TGTGCCAGCAGCTTAGCAGCAGGGTTTCACACTGAAGCTTTCTTT,CASSLAAGFHTEAFF
TRBV11-2,.,TRBJ2-1,many,TGTGCCAGCAGCTTAGGTAGGGACACAGGGATCTACAATGAGCAGTTCTTC,CASSLGRDTGIYNEQFF
TRBV28,.,TRBJ2-7,many,TGTGCCAGCAGTTTGAATCAGGGTTCCTACGAGCAGTACTTC,CASSLNQGSYEQYF
TRBV10-3,.,TRBJ1-2,many,TGTGCCATCAGCGCCTCTACAGAGAACTATGGCTACACCTTC,CAISASTENYGYTF
TRBV28,.,TRBJ1-1,many,TGTGCCAGCAGTTTCGGACGTAGGAACACTGAAGCTTTCTTT,CASSFGRRNTEAFF
TRBV4-2,.,TRBJ2-4,few,TGTGCCAGCAGCCAAGATATTTTAAACATTCAGTACTTC,CASSQDILNIQYF
TRBV7-6,TRBD2,TRBJ2-5,many,TGTGCCAGCAGCTGGGCGGGGGGAGAGACCCAGTACTTC,CASSWAGGETQYF
TRBV7-2,.,TRBJ1-1,many,TGTGCCAGCAGCGAATTTGGGGGGGTCGGCACTGAAGCTTTCTTT,CASSEFGGVGTEAFF
TRBV7-3,.,TRBJ2-3,many,TGTGCCAGCAGCTTACTCGGTTTGTCGGCAGATACGCAGTATTTT,CASSLLGLSADTQYF
TRBV6-6,.,TRBJ1-3,many,TGTGCCAGCAGGCACCCCGTACGGGGAAACACCATATATTTT,CASRHPVRGNTIYF
TRBV7-2,.,TRBJ2-2,many,TGTGCCAGCAGCTTAGAGGGGTCTAGTAGATTCACCGGGGAGCTGTTTTTT,CASSLEGSSRFTGELFF
TRBV7-2,TRBD2,TRBJ2-1,many,TGTGCCAGCAGCTTACCCCCCCGGGCGGGGGGGTACAATGAGCAGTTCTTC,CASSLPPRAGGYNEQFF
TRBV11-1,.,TRBJ2-1,many,TGTGCCAGCAGCTTCGGGACCTCGGCCTACAATGAGCAGTTCTTC,CASSFGTSAYNEQFF
TRBV5-1,.,TRBJ1-1,many,TGCGCCAGCAGCTTACAGAGGACTAACACTGAAGCTTTCTTT,CASSLQRTNTEAFF
TRBV7-2,.,TRBJ2-1,many,TGTGCCAGCAGCCCCCGACTACAGCAAACCTACAATGAGCAGTTCTTC,CASSPRLQQTYNEQFF
TRBV14,.,TRBJ2-1,many,TGTGCCAGCAGCCTTTTCTCTCCCCCGAATGAGCAGTTCTTC,CASSLFSPPNEQFF
TRBV7-4,TRBD2,TRBJ2-7,many,TGTGCCAGCAGGGGGATGACTAGCGGGTCGTCTTCACACACCTACGAGCAGTACTTC,CASRGMTSGSSSHTYEQYF
TRBV7-6,.,TRBJ2-7,many,TGTGCCAGCAGCAGGACAGCAACCCACTACGAGCAGTACTTC,CASSRTATHYEQYF
TRBV7-2,.,TRBJ1-3,many,TGTGCCAGCAGCTTCGGGAGGTCTGGAAACACCATATATTTT,CASSFGRSGNTIYF
TRBV28,.,TRBJ1-5,many,TGTGCCAGCAGTTTAGTCCGGGAGAATCAGCCCCAGCATTTT,CASSLVRENQPQHF
TRBV7-2,.,TRBJ2-1,many,TGTGCCAGCAGCTTTACTACATACAATGAGCAGTTCTTC,CASSFTTYNEQFF
TRBV7-2,.,TRBJ2-5,many,TGTGCCAGCAGCTTAACAGGGTTCGGAGAGACCCAGTACTTC,CASSLTGFGETQYF
TRBV7-2,.,TRBJ1-1,many,TGTGCCAGCAGCTTAGTCCCCACTACGACGGTGAACACTGAAGCTTTCTTT,CASSLVPTTTVNTEAFF
TRBV7-2,TRBD1,TRBJ2-1,many,TGTGCCAGCAGCCTCGACAGGGGACGTGAGCAGTTCTTC,CASSLDRGREQFF
TRBV28,.,TRBJ2-7,many,TGTGCCAGCAGTTTGATGGGAACCGAGCAGTACTTC,CASSLMGTEQYF
TRBV5-8,TRBD1,TRBJ2-7,many,TGTGCCAGCAGGTCCGGGACAGGGGTCTACGAGCAGTACTTC,CASRSGTGVYEQYF
TRBV12-3/TRBV12-4,.,TRBJ1-6,many,TGTGCCAGCAGTTCTAGGTCTAATTCACCCCTCCACTTT,CASSSRSNSPLHF